These 18 T cell receptor beta chains were all obtained from the same sample, sequenced in a study of cytomegalovirus exposure and HLA in healthy donors. The PCR had 60 Vbeta and 13 Jbeta primers. Libraries were prepared by immunoSEQ multiplex PCR; TCRdb keeps only in-frame clonotypes and omits some of them. The table lists under 200,000 clones, around 65% of them singletons. The sequencing sample was made of PBMCs. Source of these receptors: a woman aged 40 to 50 in good health and CMV-seropositive.

The DNA of the CDR3 is TGCAGCGAAGGACAGTCCCAAGAGACCCAGTACTTC. Amino acids: CSEGQSQETQYF. J is TRBJ2-5 and V is TRBV29-1; D is possibly TRBD1 (6 bases). Germline assignment: CDR1 SQVTM and CDR2 ANQGSEA. CDR3 length: 12 residues. Trimming took off 7 bases at V and 1 base at J, with 10 bases between the two ends.

The V call is TRBV25-1, the J call TRBJ2-5, with 14 positions matching TRBD2. The end of the DNA aligns better with TRBJ2-7, so the J call may be wrong. Germline V gene sequence: CDR1 MGHDK, CDR2 SYGVNS. This CDR3 spans 14 amino acids. CDR3: CASIGTSGGYEQYF. For the CDR3, the DNA is TGTGCCAGCATAGGGACTAGCGGGGGCTACGAGCAGTACTTC.

The chain couples TRBV29-1 to TRBJ1-5; 9 bases match TRBD1. Germline CDR1 reads SQVTM; CDR2 reads ANQGSEA. The CDR3 sequence is 14 residues long. V lost 4 bases to trimming and J lost 6 bases; unmatched junction nucleotides: 7. CDR3 in DNA: TGCAGCGTTGGGACAGGGGCCGTGGGTCAGCCCCAGCATTTT. Encoded protein: CSVGTGAVGQPQHF.

This clone was observed a handful of times. This chain joins TRBV4-3 and TRBJ1-6, with D maybe TRBD1 (6 bases). Trimming left V 0 bases short and J 9 bases short, with 9 bases between. The CDR3 extends over 14 amino acids. The germline V gene has CDR1 LGHNA and CDR2 YSLEER. The CDR3 sequence is CASSQEGRGSPLHF. In nucleotides, the CDR3 is TGCGCCAGCAGCCAAGAGGGCAGGGGTTCACCCCTCCACTTT.

This chain links TRBV28 with TRBJ2-3, with D possibly matching TRBD1 (6 bases). V was cut by 6 bases and J by 2 bases, with 12 bases left in between. The CDR3 totals 14 residues. Germline lookup yields CDR1 MDHEN and CDR2 SYDVKM. CDR3 nucleotides: TGTGCCAGCAGAGAACAGGGCTCCACAGATACGCAGTATTTT. Translated: CASREQGSTDTQYF.

Only a few counts were recorded for this clone. The V gene is TRBV7-2, the J gene TRBJ2-1; maybe TRBD2 (6 bases). The CDR3 runs 15 residues. Germline V gene data show CDR1 as SGHTA and CDR2 as FQGNSA. V was clipped by 0 bases and J by 8 bases, with 14 bases between them. In DNA, the CDR3 is TGTGCCAGCAGCTTAGCGCGGGGAGGCCAGCATGAGCAGTTCTTC. Residues: CASSLARGGQHEQFF.

This clone appeared a single time. This chain links TRBV6-6 with TRBJ1-5, with TRBD1 matching over 7 bases. The CDR3 loop spans 16 amino acids. Germline assignment: CDR1 MNHNY and CDR2 SVGAGI (reference sequence). The trim removed 0 bases at V and 5 bases at J, leaving 7 bases unmatched. The DNA of the CDR3 is TGTGCCAGCAGTTACTCGAGTTTCAGGGGGGATCAGCCCCAGCATTTT. Translating it yields CASSYSSFRGDQPQHF.

This rearrangement joins TRBV5-4 to TRBJ2-7; 9 bases map to TRBD2. CDR3 length: 13 residues. CDR1 and CDR2 (germline): SGHNT, YYREEE (reference sequence). J was trimmed by 6 bases and V by 4 bases; bases with no gene match: 5. The CDR3 is CASSPGTSSEQYF. The CDR3 DNA is TGTGCCAGCAGCCCCGGGACTAGCAGCGAGCAGTACTTC.

This chain connects TRBV10-1 to TRBJ2-3; unclear D gene. Trimming took off 8 bases at V and 1 base at J, with 10 bases between the two ends. Germline V gene lookup returns CDR1 WNHNN and CDR2 SYGVQD (reference sequence). The CDR3 is 13 residues long. The CDR3 bases are TGCGCCAGCTCCACACCCGGCACAGATACGCAGTATTTT. Translation gives CASSTPGTDTQYF.

The genes are TRBV12-2 and TRBJ1-1; TRBD1, as called in the table, went unchecked against the DNA. TRBV12-2 is a pseudogene segment. The CDR3 sequence is 17 residues long. CDR3 sequence (DNA): TGTGCAAGTCGCTTGCCCCGGGACAGAGAGATGAACACTGAAGCTTTCTTT. Residues: CASRLPRDREMNTEAFF.

This rearrangement joins TRBV6-5 to TRBJ1-2, with 7 bases that match TRBD1. Germline CDR1 MNHEY, CDR2 SVGAGI. This CDR3 region has 15 residues. V lost 6 bases to trimming and J lost 2 bases; unmatched junction nucleotides: 9. The CDR3 reads CASRTSGTENYGYTF. CDR3 in DNA: TGTGCCAGCAGGACGTCCGGGACAGAGAACTATGGCTACACCTTC.

This clone was detected a few times. Here the CDR3 reads CASRLGSGQPQHF. For the CDR3, the DNA is TGTGCCAGCAGACTAGGGTCCGGTCAGCCCCAGCATTTT. The chain joins TRBV6-5 to TRBJ1-5; D ambiguous. Germline-derived CDR1 and CDR2 are MNHEY and SVGAGI. The CDR3 runs 13 residues. The V end lost 6 bases, the J end lost 6 bases, and 12 bases lay between the germline ends.

This chain links TRBV7-2 with TRBJ1-6; D is unresolved. This CDR3 has 15 residues. Trimming cost V 0 bases and J 3 bases, with 6 bases left between them. Germline CDR1 SGHTA, CDR2 FQGNSA. CDR3 DNA sequence: TGTGCCAGCAGCTTAGCCGGGAACTATAATTCACCCCTCCACTTT. Protein sequence: CASSLAGNYNSPLHF.

This clone was detected only a few times. The chain combines TRBV7-9 with TRBJ2-5; D remains ambiguous. CDR3 length: 13 amino acids. V lost 0 bases to trimming and J lost 4 bases, with 6 bases between them. Looked up from germline, CDR1 is SEHNR and CDR2 is FQNEAQ (reference sequence). In DNA, the CDR3 is TGTGCCAGCAGCTTAGCACTGAGAGAGACCCAGTACTTC. It specifies CASSLALRETQYF. The full variable domain, with the rest looked up from reference TRBV7-9 and TRBJ2-5, is DTGVSQNPRHKITKRGQNVTFRCDPISEHNRLYWYRQTLGQGPEFLTYFQNEAQLEKSRLLSDRFSAERPKGSFSTLEIQRTEQGDSAMYLCASSLALRETQYFGPGTRLLVL.

This clone was counted a few times. This chain joins TRBV11-2 and TRBJ2-7, with D maybe TRBD2 (5 bases). Trimming removed 0 bases at V and 5 bases at J, with 23 bases between. Germline V CDR1 and CDR2: SGHAT, FQNNGV. The CDR3 extends over 18 amino acids. Written as DNA, the CDR3 is TGTGCCAGCAGCTTAGAGGCCGACCGGTGGGGTAGCGTCCACGAGCAGTACTTC. Translating gives CASSLEADRWGSVHEQYF.

This clone appeared a few times. The rearrangement links TRBV6-5 to TRBJ2-7; 10 nucleotides match TRBD1. CDR3 length: 14 residues. Germline V lookup: CDR1 MNHEY, CDR2 SVGAGI. With V trimmed by 8 bases and J by 3 bases, 7 bases remained unmatched. The CDR3 sequence: CASRPGTGDYEQYF. CDR3 DNA sequence: TGTGCCAGCCGGCCCGGGACAGGGGACTACGAGCAGTACTTC.

Only a few counts were recorded for this clone. The gene calls are TRBV28 and TRBJ1-1; 8 nucleotides agree with TRBD1. From germline, CDR1 is MDHEN and CDR2 SYDVKM. The CDR3 runs 13 residues. Trimming cost V 8 bases and J 7 bases; bases outside gene matches: 9. CDR3 in DNA: TGTGCCAGCGGGAAGACAGGGGCGGGTGAAGCTTTCTTT. Amino acids: CASGKTGAGEAFF.

This chain joins TRBV19 and TRBJ2-1; the match to TRBD1 covers 8 bases. The CDR3 is 14 residues long. V was pared by 5 bases and J by 9 bases, with 9 bases of the junction left unmatched. Germline lookup yields CDR1 LNHDA and CDR2 SQIVND (reference sequence). DNA of the CDR3: TGTGCCAGTAGTCGACCGGGGACAGGTGTTGAGCAGTTCTTC. It specifies CASSRPGTGVEQFF.